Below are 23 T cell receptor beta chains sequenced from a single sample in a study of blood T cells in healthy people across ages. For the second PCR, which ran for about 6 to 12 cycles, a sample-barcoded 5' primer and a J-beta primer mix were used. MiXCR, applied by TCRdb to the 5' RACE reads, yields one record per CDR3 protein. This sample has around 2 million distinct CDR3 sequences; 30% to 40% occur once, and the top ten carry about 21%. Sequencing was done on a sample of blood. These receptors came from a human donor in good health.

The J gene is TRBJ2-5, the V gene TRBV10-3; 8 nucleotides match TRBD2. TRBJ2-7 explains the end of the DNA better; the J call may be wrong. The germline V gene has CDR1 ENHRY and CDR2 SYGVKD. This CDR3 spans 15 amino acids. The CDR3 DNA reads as TGTGCCATCAGCCCGCAGCGGGAGATAATATACGAGCAGTACTTC. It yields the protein CAISPQREIIYEQYF.

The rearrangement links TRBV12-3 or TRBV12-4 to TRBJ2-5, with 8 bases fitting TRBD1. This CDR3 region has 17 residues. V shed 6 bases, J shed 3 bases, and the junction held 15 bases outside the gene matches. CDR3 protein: CASRNPQDREGEETQYF. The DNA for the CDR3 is TGTGCCAGCAGAAACCCCCAGGACAGGGAAGGAGAAGAGACCCAGTACTTC.

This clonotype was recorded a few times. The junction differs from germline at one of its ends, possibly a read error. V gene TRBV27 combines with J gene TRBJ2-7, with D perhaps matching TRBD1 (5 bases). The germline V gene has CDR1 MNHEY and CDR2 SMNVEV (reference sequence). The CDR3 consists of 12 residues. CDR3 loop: CASKGASDEQYF. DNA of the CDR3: TGTGCCAGCAAAGGGGCCTCCGACGAGCAGTACTTC.

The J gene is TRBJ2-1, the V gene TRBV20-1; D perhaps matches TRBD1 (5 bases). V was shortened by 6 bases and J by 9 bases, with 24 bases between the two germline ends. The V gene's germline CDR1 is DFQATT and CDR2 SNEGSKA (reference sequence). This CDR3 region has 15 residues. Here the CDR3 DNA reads TGCAGTGCCCCTTCGGCCAGGGCCTTGAAGGGTGAGCAGTTCTTC. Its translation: CSAPSARALKGEQFF.

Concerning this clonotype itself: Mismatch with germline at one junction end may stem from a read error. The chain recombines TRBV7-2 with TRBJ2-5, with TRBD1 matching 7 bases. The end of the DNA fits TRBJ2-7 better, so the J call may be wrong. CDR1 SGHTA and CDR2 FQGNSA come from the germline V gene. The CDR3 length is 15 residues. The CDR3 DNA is TGTGCCAACAGCTTAGCCCTGGGACAGACCCTCGAGCAGTACTTC. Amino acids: CANSLALGQTLEQYF.

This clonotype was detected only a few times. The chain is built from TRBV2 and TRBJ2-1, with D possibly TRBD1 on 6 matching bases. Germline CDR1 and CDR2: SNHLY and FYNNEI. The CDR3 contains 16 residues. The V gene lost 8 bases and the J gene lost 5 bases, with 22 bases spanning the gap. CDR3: CASALGAGARHNEQFF. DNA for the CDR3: TGTGCCAGCGCCCTAGGGGCAGGGGCTCGCCACAATGAGCAGTTCTTC. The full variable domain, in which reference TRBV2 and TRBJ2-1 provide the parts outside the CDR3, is EPEVTQTPSHQVTQMGQEVILRCVPISNHLYFYWYRQILGQKVEFLVSFYNNEISEKSEIFDDQFSVERPDGSNFTLKIRSTKLEDSAMYFCASALGAGARHNEQFFGPGTRLTVL.

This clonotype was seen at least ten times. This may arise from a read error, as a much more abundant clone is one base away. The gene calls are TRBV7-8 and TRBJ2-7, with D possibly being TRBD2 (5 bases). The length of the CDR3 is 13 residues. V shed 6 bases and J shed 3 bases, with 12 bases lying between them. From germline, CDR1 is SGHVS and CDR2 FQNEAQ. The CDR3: CASSSGRGYEQYF. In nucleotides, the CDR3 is TGTGCCAGCAGTTCCGGACGGGGCTACGAGCAGTACTTC. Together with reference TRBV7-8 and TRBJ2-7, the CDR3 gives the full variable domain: GAGVSQSPRYKVAKRGQDVALRCDPISGHVSLFWYQQALGQGPEFLTYFQNEAQLDKSGLPSDRFFAERPEGSVSTLKIQRTQQEDSAVYLCASSSGRGYEQYFGPGTRLTVT.

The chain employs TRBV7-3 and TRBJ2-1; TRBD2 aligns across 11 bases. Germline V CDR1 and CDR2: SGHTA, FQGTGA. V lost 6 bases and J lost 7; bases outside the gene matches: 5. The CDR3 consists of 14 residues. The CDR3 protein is CASSRTSGSNEQFF. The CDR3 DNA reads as TGTGCCAGCAGTCGGACTAGCGGGTCGAATGAGCAGTTCTTC.

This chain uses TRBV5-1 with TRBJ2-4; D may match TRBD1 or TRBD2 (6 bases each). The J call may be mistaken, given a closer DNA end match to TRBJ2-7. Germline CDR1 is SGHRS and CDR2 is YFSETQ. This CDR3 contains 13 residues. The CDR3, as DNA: TGCGCCAGTAGTCGGGGGCAGAACTACGAGCAGTACTTC. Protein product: CASSRGQNYEQYF.

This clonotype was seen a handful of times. CDR3 bases: TGTGCCAGCACAATTACAGGGAATGGCTACACCTTC. This translates into CASTITGNGYTF. The V and J genes are TRBV12-3 or TRBV12-4 and TRBJ1-2; a possible D gene is TRBD1 (6 bases). This CDR3 has 12 amino acids. Deletions cut 7 bases from V and 6 bases from J, with 12 bases between.

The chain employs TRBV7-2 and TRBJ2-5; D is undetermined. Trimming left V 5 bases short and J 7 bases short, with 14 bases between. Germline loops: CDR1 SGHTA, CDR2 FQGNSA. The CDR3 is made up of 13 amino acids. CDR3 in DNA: TGTGCCAGCAGCACGGACCTCCCGGGGACCCAGTACTTC. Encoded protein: CASSTDLPGTQYF.

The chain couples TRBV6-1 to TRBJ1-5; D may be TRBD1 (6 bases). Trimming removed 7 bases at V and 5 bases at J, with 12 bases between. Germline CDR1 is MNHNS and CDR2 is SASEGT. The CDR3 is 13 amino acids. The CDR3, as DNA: TGTGCCAGCACTCACAGGGAGGATCAGCCCCAGCATTTT. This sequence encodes CASTHREDQPQHF.

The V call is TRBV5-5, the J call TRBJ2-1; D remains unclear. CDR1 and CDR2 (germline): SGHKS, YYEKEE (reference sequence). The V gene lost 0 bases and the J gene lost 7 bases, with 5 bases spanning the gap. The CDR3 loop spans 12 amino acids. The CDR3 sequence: CASSLVWNEQFF. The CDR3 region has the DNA TGTGCCAGCAGCTTGGTATGGAATGAGCAGTTCTTC. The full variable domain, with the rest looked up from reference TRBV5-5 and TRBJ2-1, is DAGVTQSPTHLIKTRGQQVTLRCSPISGHKSVSWYQQVLGQGPQFIFQYYEKEERGRGNFPDRFSARQFPNYSSELNVNALLLGDSALYLCASSLVWNEQFFGPGTRLTVL.

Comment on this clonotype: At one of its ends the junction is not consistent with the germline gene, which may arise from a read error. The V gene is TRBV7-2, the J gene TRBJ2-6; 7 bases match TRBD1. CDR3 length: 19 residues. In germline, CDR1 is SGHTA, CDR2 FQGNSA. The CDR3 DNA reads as TGTGCCAGCAGCTTAGGAAAGGGGGCGTCCCGCTCTGGGACCAACGTCCTGACTTTC. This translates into CASSLGKGASRSGTNVLTF. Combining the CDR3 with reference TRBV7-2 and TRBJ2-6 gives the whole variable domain GAGVSQSPSNKVTEKGKDVELRCDPISGHTALYWYRQSLGQGLEFLIYFQGNSAPDKSGLPSDRFSAERTGGSVSTLTIQRTQQEDSAVYLCASSLGKGASRSGTNVLTFGAGSRLTVL.

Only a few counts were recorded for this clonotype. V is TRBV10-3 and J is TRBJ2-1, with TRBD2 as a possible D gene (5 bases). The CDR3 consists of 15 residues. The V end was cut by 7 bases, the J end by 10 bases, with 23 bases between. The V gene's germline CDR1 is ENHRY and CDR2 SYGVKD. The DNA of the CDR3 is TGTGCCATCACCGCCGACACCTCAAGCCCGGGGGAGCAGTTCTTC. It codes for CAITADTSSPGEQFF.

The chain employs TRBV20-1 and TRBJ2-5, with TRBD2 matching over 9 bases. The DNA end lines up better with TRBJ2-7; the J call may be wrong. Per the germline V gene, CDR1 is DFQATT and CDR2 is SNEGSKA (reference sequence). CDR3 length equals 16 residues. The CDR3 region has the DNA TGCAGTGCTAGAGTTAGTTTAGGGACTAGCTTCTACGAGCAGTACTTC. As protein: CSARVSLGTSFYEQYF.

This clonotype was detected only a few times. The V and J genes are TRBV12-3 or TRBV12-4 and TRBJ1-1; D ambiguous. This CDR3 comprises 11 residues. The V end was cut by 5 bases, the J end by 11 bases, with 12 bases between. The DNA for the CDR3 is TGTGCCAGCAGTGCATATGGGGTTGCTTTCTTT. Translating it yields CASSAYGVAFF.

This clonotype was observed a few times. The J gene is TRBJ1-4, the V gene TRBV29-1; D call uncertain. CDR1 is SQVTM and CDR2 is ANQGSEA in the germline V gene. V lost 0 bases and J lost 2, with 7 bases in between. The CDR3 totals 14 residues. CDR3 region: CSVEDRQTNEKLFF. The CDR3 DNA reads TGCAGCGTTGAAGATAGGCAGACTAATGAAAAACTGTTTTTT.

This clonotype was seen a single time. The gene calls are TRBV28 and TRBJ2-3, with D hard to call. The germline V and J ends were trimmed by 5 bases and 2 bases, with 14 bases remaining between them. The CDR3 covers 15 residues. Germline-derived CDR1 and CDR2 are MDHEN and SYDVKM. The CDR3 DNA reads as TGTGCCAGCAGTCGGATGGCGGATATCACAGATACGCAGTATTTT. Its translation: CASSRMADITDTQYF.

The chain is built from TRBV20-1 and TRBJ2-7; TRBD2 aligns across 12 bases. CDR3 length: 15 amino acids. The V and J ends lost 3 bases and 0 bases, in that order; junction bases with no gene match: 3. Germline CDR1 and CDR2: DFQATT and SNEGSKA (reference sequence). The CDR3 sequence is CSARGLAGGSYEQYF. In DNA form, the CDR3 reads TGCAGTGCTAGGGGACTAGCGGGCGGCTCCTACGAGCAGTACTTC.

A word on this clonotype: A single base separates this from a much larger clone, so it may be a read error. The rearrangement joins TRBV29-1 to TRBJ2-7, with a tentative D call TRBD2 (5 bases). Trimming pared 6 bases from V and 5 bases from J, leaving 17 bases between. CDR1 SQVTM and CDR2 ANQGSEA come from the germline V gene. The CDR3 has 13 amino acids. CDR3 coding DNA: TGCAGCGTCGGCCGGGGTAGGGAAAACGAGCAGTACTTC. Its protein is CSVGRGRENEQYF.

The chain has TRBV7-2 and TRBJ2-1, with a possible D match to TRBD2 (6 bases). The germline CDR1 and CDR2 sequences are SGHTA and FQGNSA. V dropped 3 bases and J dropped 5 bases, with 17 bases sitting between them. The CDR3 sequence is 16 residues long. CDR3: CASSFPGENQNNEQFF. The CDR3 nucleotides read TGTGCCAGCAGCTTTCCGGGGGAAAATCAAAACAATGAGCAGTTCTTC.

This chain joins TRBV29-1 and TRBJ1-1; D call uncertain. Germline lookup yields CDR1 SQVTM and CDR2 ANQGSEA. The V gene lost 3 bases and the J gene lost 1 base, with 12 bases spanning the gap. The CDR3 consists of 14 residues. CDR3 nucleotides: TGCAGCGTTGAGTCTAGGGCCCCGAACACTGAAGCTTTCTTT. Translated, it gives CSVESRAPNTEAFF.